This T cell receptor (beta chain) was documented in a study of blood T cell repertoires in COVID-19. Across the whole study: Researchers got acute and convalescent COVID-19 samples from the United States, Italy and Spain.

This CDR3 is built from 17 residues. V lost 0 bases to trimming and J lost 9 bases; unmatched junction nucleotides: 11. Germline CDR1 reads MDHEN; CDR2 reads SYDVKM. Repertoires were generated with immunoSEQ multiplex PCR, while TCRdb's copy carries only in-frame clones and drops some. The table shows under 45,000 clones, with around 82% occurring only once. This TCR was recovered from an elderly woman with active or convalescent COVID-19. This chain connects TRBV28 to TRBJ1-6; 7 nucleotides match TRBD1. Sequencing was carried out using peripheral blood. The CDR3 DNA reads TGTGCCAGCAGTTTATGGAGGGGGCGGGGGGAAATTTCACCCCTCCACTTT. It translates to CASSLWRGRGEISPLHF.